This TCR beta chain comes out of a study of shared clonotypes between healthy human individuals (dated by TCRdb to the early 2020s). Broadly, across the study: A couple of women and a few men aged 18 to 49 years were included in the cohort. For each donor, CD4 naive and CD4 memory were each given three plates, CD8 naive was given two plates, and CD8 memory was given one plate. To increase sequencing depth and limit assay-specific biases, TCR repertoire library preparation and sequencing were carried out by different laboratories using diverse techniques. Each donor's leukapheresis produced roughly between roughly 0.85 and 9.5 billion PBMCs. To estimate repertoire size and how much clonotype sharing occurs between individuals, the study deeply sequenced the blood TCR repertoires of five healthy adults.

About this clone: No antigen is known for it. Base quality data are lacking; no much larger clone is found one base away.

The donors were healthy, HIV-negative adults who had no recently reported acute infections or vaccinations. Every donor was a Caucasian adult residing in Nashville, Tennessee, USA. CD4+ T cells were enriched by magnetic negative selection, after which naive cells were positively selected on CD45RA and the negative fraction was taken as the memory subset. Blood was collected by leukapheresis, and PBMCs were isolated by Ficoll-Histopaque density gradient centrifugation and then cryopreserved in liquid nitrogen vapor phase. Analytical flow cytometry was used to check the purity and quantity of every magnetically sorted T cell population. Genomic DNA was isolated from each sorted fraction and quantified by UV absorbance on a Nanodrop 2000c. For this chain, trimming is 5 bases at the V end and 4 bases at the J end, and the number of junction bases without a gene match is 4. From cysteine to phenylalanine, the CDR3 is 14 amino acids long. The DNA shown is the 42-base CDR3, in frame from base 1. Reading the germline V gene (reference sequence) gives CDR1 LNHNV and CDR2 YYDKDF.

General study outcomes and caveats: Based on pairwise subsampling, the degree of clonotype sharing among donors was expected to be affected by sequencing depth. Sampling was limited to blood, and TCR repertoires in tissue likely differ from TCR repertoires in blood. Naive subsets generally had larger estimated clonotype richness than memory subsets. Higher generation probabilities were observed for clonotypes shared by all four sorted-subset donors than for non-shared clonotypes. Rarefaction of sorted-subset datasets indicated incomplete sequencing despite the large sequencing depth. Across four donors, 5% to 6% of naive CD4, over 3% of naive CD8, 2% to 2.5% of memory CD4, and 0.4% of memory CD8 clonotypes were shared. Because the study included only a small number of donors, the genetic and exposure-history diversity represented was limited.

Using the deep immunoSEQ assay, multiplex PCR amplified TCR CDR3 regions from genomic DNA. Genomic DNA extracted from each cell subset was distributed evenly over all wells of several immunoSEQ 96-well plates, and each plate served as one replicate. For sorted subsets, 200 to 250 ng genomic DNA, equal to 30,000 or so T cell genomes, was loaded into each replicate PCR. Purified libraries were measured with a Qubit 3.0 fluorometer, size-checked on a Bioanalyzer 2100, and measured again with the KAPA Library Quantification kit. Each immunoSEQ 96-well plate was sequenced on its own single-read 150-cycle Illumina NextSeq 550 flow cell. Regarding the original processing steps: Because only junctional sequences without quality scores were contained in the immunoSEQ output, filtering matching that applied to full-length reads could not be performed. To assign V/J genes and CDR3, sequences were annotated using PyIR, a Python wrapper for IgBLAST v1.9, with IMGT germline references. Reads were filtered out if the reads had weak V/J assignments (E-value above 1e-6), no CDR3, stop codons, out-of-frame junctions, or ambiguous translated residues. V3J clonotypes were defined by identical inferred V gene, J gene, and CDR3 amino acid sequence. Percentage overlap between repertoires was computed as shared unique clonotypes divided by the size of the smaller repertoire. Repertoire richness was assessed with RTK rarefaction, the Chao1 estimator, and Recon v2.1 estimates of unobserved clonotypes. OLGA was used to compute generation probabilities for all TCRbeta clonotypes that the gDNA method yielded from a handful of donors. TCRdb took this table from immuneACCESS and kept in-frame rearrangements with V and J called. Such tables lack part of the clones; where checked against another copy, unresolved V genes explain under half of the gap, and the rest is unexplained. V, J and clone size are those of that table, while D and trimming were read from the DNA. The sample table records approximately 640,000 clones; around 72% of these occur just once. The ten largest clones add up to under 2% of the sample.

This TCR derives from a woman aged 25 to 39 in good health. Source material: memory CD4+ T cells sorted from blood. Taken with the paper, the label for cell subset or site translates to: CD45RA-negative fraction. This chain is built from TRBV15 and TRBJ2-2; the central 7 bases match TRBD2. The DNA sequence is given as TGTGCCACCAGCGGGGGGGGGACCACCGGGGAGCTGTTTTTT. Its protein is CATSGGGTTGELFF. Extended through the reference TRBV15 and TRBJ2-2 proteins, this CDR3 yields the full variable domain: DAMVIQNPRYQVTQFGKPVTLSCSQTLNHNVMYWYQQKSSQAPKLLFHYYDKDFNNEADTPDNFQSRRPNTSFCFLDIRSPGLGDTAMYLCATSGGGTTGELFFGEGSRLTVL.